These T cell receptor beta chains were read from a single sample in a study of beta chain features in type 1 diabetes. Sequencing used immunoSEQ multiplex PCR; TCRdb keeps in-frame clones, though not all of them. The data show 200,000 to 250,000 clones, 16% seen once. Input material: naive CD4+ T cells from blood. Receptors were obtained from a man under 40 with type 1 diabetes. Both conserved end residues are part of each CDR3. The D gene is left open where the match is weak. Where a row states a size, it is once, few, many or the class of an expanded clone; other rows omit it.

clone_size: few; d_call: .; v_call: TRBV20-1; j_call: TRBJ1-4; cdr3_nt: TGCAGTGCCGGAGGCGAAAAACTGTTTTTT; cdr3_aa: CSAGGEKLFF
clone_size: .; d_call: .; v_call: TRBV27; j_call: TRBJ2-4; cdr3_nt: TGTGCCAGCAGTTGGGGCAGGGCAGGAAACATTCAGTACTTC; cdr3_aa: CASSWGRAGNIQYF
clone_size: .; d_call: TRBD2; v_call: TRBV30; j_call: TRBJ2-3; cdr3_nt: TGTGCCTGGGCCGGGACTAGCGCCACAGATACGCAGTATTTT; cdr3_aa: CAWAGTSATDTQYF
clone_size: .; d_call: .; v_call: TRBV30; j_call: TRBJ2-7; cdr3_nt: TGTGCCTGGCAACTGTCTGGTTACGAGCAGTACTTC; cdr3_aa: CAWQLSGYEQYF
clone_size: .; d_call: .; v_call: TRBV4-2; j_call: TRBJ1-5; cdr3_nt: TGTGCCAGCAGCCAAGATCGAGACGCCCACACCGGGGCCCAGCATTTT; cdr3_aa: CASSQDRDAHTGAQHF
clone_size: .; d_call: TRBD1; v_call: TRBV29-1; j_call: TRBJ1-2; cdr3_nt: TGCAGCGTTGGGGACAGGAGTACTTCTGGCTACACCTTC; cdr3_aa: CSVGDRSTSGYTF
clone_size: few; d_call: .; v_call: TRBV25-1; j_call: TRBJ2-1; cdr3_nt: TGTGCCAGCAGTGCCTCGGGGGCGGATGAGCAGTTCTTC; cdr3_aa: CASSASGADEQFF
clone_size: few; d_call: TRBD1; v_call: TRBV30; j_call: TRBJ2-5; cdr3_nt: TGTGCCTGGAGTCGGGACAGGCAAGAGACCCAGTACTTC; cdr3_aa: CAWSRDRQETQYF
clone_size: few; d_call: .; v_call: TRBV5-1; j_call: TRBJ2-1; cdr3_nt: TGCGCCAGCAGCTTGGGAAGTTACAATGAGCAGTTCTTC; cdr3_aa: CASSLGSYNEQFF
clone_size: few; d_call: .; v_call: TRBV30; j_call: TRBJ2-3; cdr3_nt: TGTGCCTGGAATGTCCGGGGAGATACGCAGTATTTT; cdr3_aa: CAWNVRGDTQYF
clone_size: .; d_call: .; v_call: TRBV4-1; j_call: TRBJ1-2; cdr3_nt: TGCGCCAGCAGCCACCGGACCGCAGACCCTAACTATGGCTACACCTTC; cdr3_aa: CASSHRTADPNYGYTF
clone_size: .; d_call: TRBD2; v_call: TRBV6-1; j_call: TRBJ2-1; cdr3_nt: TGTGCCAGCAGTGCAAACCCGACTAGCGGGTATAACAATGAGCAGTTCTTC; cdr3_aa: CASSANPTSGYNNEQFF
clone_size: few; d_call: TRBD1; v_call: TRBV18; j_call: TRBJ2-7; cdr3_nt: TGTGCCAGCTCACCGGGACAGCCCTACGAGCAGTACTTC; cdr3_aa: CASSPGQPYEQYF
clone_size: few; d_call: .; v_call: TRBV30; j_call: TRBJ2-4; cdr3_nt: TGTGCCTGGAGTGTACGCCGCGGGACGGGAGATCTGGACATTCAGTACTTC; cdr3_aa: CAWSVRRGTGDLDIQYF
clone_size: few; d_call: TRBD1; v_call: TRBV4-1; j_call: TRBJ1-2; cdr3_nt: TGCGCCAGCAGCCGCATGACAGGGGATGATGGCTACACCTTC; cdr3_aa: CASSRMTGDDGYTF
clone_size: .; d_call: .; v_call: TRBV15; j_call: TRBJ1-1; cdr3_nt: TGTGCCACCAGCAGAGAAAGGGATACTGAAGCTTTCTTT; cdr3_aa: CATSRERDTEAFF
clone_size: once; d_call: TRBD2; v_call: TRBV25-1; j_call: TRBJ2-1; cdr3_nt: TGTGCCAGCAGTGAGGTTGGAGCGGGAGAGCGGAATGAGCAGTTCTTC; cdr3_aa: CASSEVGAGERNEQFF
clone_size: few; d_call: .; v_call: TRBV5-1; j_call: TRBJ2-3; cdr3_nt: TGCGCCAGCAGCTTGGCGGAGGGAGGCAGAGATACGCAGTATTTT; cdr3_aa: CASSLAEGGRDTQYF
clone_size: few; d_call: TRBD2; v_call: TRBV5-1; j_call: TRBJ2-1; cdr3_nt: TGCGCCAGCAGCAACGCTAGGACTAGCGGGAGCAGTGAGCAGTTCTTC; cdr3_aa: CASSNARTSGSSEQFF
clone_size: few; d_call: .; v_call: TRBV7-9; j_call: TRBJ1-1; cdr3_nt: TGTGCCAGCAGCTTTCAGGGCTCGGACACTGAAGCTTTCTTT; cdr3_aa: CASSFQGSDTEAFF
clone_size: few; d_call: .; v_call: TRBV14; j_call: TRBJ2-1; cdr3_nt: TGTGCCAGCAGCCAGACTATTCGGGGTCCGCAGTTCTTC; cdr3_aa: CASSQTIRGPQFF
clone_size: .; d_call: TRBD1; v_call: TRBV7-9; j_call: TRBJ1-5; cdr3_nt: TGTGCCAGCGGCGACAGGGGTGGACAGCCCCAGCATTTT; cdr3_aa: CASGDRGGQPQHF
clone_size: .; d_call: TRBD2; v_call: TRBV28; j_call: TRBJ2-7; cdr3_nt: TGTGCCAGCAGCCCGGGACTAGCGGGAGCGCTCTACGAGCAGTACTTC; cdr3_aa: CASSPGLAGALYEQYF
clone_size: .; d_call: TRBD2; v_call: TRBV25-1; j_call: TRBJ2-1; cdr3_nt: TGTGCCAGCAGCAGTGCGGGAGCCTACAATGAGCAGTTCTTC; cdr3_aa: CASSSAGAYNEQFF
clone_size: .; d_call: .; v_call: TRBV20-1; j_call: TRBJ2-5; cdr3_nt: TGCAGTGCCTCCGTGGAAGCGCACTACTTC; cdr3_aa: CSASVEAHYF
clone_size: few; d_call: .; v_call: TRBV29-1; j_call: TRBJ1-1; cdr3_nt: TGCAGCGTTGCAGGGGCCACTGAAGCTTTCTTT; cdr3_aa: CSVAGATEAFF
clone_size: few; d_call: .; v_call: TRBV7-2; j_call: TRBJ1-2; cdr3_nt: TGTGCCAGCAGTTTCCCCCGCCCTGGGGGCTACACCTTC; cdr3_aa: CASSFPRPGGYTF
clone_size: .; d_call: .; v_call: TRBV10-3; j_call: TRBJ2-1; cdr3_nt: TGTGCCATCAGTGAGTCGAACAGCTACAATGAGCAGTTCTTC; cdr3_aa: CAISESNSYNEQFF
clone_size: .; d_call: TRBD1; v_call: TRBV4-1; j_call: TRBJ2-1; cdr3_nt: TGCGCCAGCCCACCCGGGGGGACAGGGGAATCATCCGACTCCAATGAGCAGTTCTTC; cdr3_aa: CASPPGGTGESSDSNEQFF
clone_size: few; d_call: TRBD2; v_call: TRBV30; j_call: TRBJ2-3; cdr3_nt: TGTGCCTGGAGTATCTCCGGGACGGATTTAGCGGGGAACCTCGATTTT; cdr3_aa: CAWSISGTDLAGNLDF
clone_size: .; d_call: .; v_call: TRBV19; j_call: TRBJ2-1; cdr3_nt: TGTGCCAGTAGTGTACAGAGCTCCTACAATGAGCAGTTCTTC; cdr3_aa: CASSVQSSYNEQFF
clone_size: few; d_call: TRBD2; v_call: TRBV5-1; j_call: TRBJ2-5; cdr3_nt: TGCGCCAGCAGCCCGGTCGGACTAGCGGAACAAGAGACCCAGTACTTC; cdr3_aa: CASSPVGLAEQETQYF
clone_size: .; d_call: TRBD1; v_call: TRBV7-9; j_call: TRBJ2-7; cdr3_nt: TGTGCCAGTGGGACAGGCTACGAGCAGTACTTC; cdr3_aa: CASGTGYEQYF
clone_size: .; d_call: TRBD1; v_call: TRBV28; j_call: TRBJ2-4; cdr3_nt: TGTGCCAGCAGTTTCAGGGGGTCGGTTCAGTACTTC; cdr3_aa: CASSFRGSVQYF
clone_size: .; d_call: .; v_call: TRBV7-2; j_call: TRBJ2-7; cdr3_nt: TGTGCCAGCAGCTTAGCTCCAGGAGTCTACGAGCAGTACTTC; cdr3_aa: CASSLAPGVYEQYF
clone_size: .; d_call: .; v_call: TRBV9; j_call: TRBJ1-3; cdr3_nt: TGTGCCAGCAGCGTCGACAGTGGAAACACCATATATTTT; cdr3_aa: CASSVDSGNTIYF
clone_size: few; d_call: .; v_call: TRBV25-1; j_call: TRBJ1-2; cdr3_nt: TGTGCCAGCAGTGTAAGGGATGGCGGCTATGGCTACACCTTC; cdr3_aa: CASSVRDGGYGYTF
clone_size: .; d_call: TRBD1; v_call: TRBV9; j_call: TRBJ2-1; cdr3_nt: TGTGCCAGCAGCAAAACAGGGGTAGACAATGAGCAGTTCTTC; cdr3_aa: CASSKTGVDNEQFF
clone_size: .; d_call: TRBD2; v_call: TRBV9; j_call: TRBJ2-1; cdr3_nt: TGTGCCAGCAGCTTTACTAGCGGGAGCCGGAATGAGCAGTTCTTC; cdr3_aa: CASSFTSGSRNEQFF
clone_size: few; d_call: .; v_call: TRBV6-1; j_call: TRBJ2-1; cdr3_nt: TGTGCCAGCAGTGACTACGGGACGGCAACCTACAATGAGCAGTTCTTC; cdr3_aa: CASSDYGTATYNEQFF
clone_size: few; d_call: .; v_call: TRBV30; j_call: TRBJ1-4; cdr3_nt: TGTGCCTGGGGAGAGGCAACTAATGAAAAACTGTTTTTT; cdr3_aa: CAWGEATNEKLFF
clone_size: .; d_call: .; v_call: TRBV29-1; j_call: TRBJ1-1; cdr3_nt: TGCAGCGTTGAAGATATAGGTACTGGCACTGAAGCTTTCTTT; cdr3_aa: CSVEDIGTGTEAFF
clone_size: few; d_call: .; v_call: TRBV28; j_call: TRBJ2-7; cdr3_nt: TGTGCCAGCAGTTTAACCGGCTACGAGCAGTACTTC; cdr3_aa: CASSLTGYEQYF
clone_size: few; d_call: .; v_call: TRBV4-1; j_call: TRBJ2-2; cdr3_nt: TGCGCCAGCAGCCAATGGGGGTCGGGCACCGGGGAGCTGTTTTTT; cdr3_aa: CASSQWGSGTGELFF
clone_size: .; d_call: TRBD1; v_call: TRBV27; j_call: TRBJ2-5; cdr3_nt: TGTGCCAGCAGTTTGGCAGGGGGCGGGGAGACCCAGTACTTC; cdr3_aa: CASSLAGGGETQYF
clone_size: .; d_call: .; v_call: TRBV9; j_call: TRBJ2-3; cdr3_nt: TGTGCCAGCAGCGTTCTAGCGTTGAGCACAGATACGCAGTATTTT; cdr3_aa: CASSVLALSTDTQYF
clone_size: few; d_call: .; v_call: TRBV19; j_call: TRBJ1-5; cdr3_nt: TGTGCCAGTAGGAGTCCTGGCAATCAGCCCCAGCATTTT; cdr3_aa: CASRSPGNQPQHF
clone_size: few; d_call: .; v_call: TRBV10-3; j_call: TRBJ2-1; cdr3_nt: TGTGCCATCAGTGTTAGAGAGAATGAGCAGTTCTTC; cdr3_aa: CAISVRENEQFF
clone_size: .; d_call: TRBD1; v_call: TRBV10-3; j_call: TRBJ1-1; cdr3_nt: TGTGCCATCAGTATGACAGGGTTGGGAACTGAAGCTTTCTTT; cdr3_aa: CAISMTGLGTEAFF
clone_size: .; d_call: TRBD2; v_call: TRBV28; j_call: TRBJ2-7; cdr3_nt: TGTGCCAGCAACCGAGCGGGGCTCTCCTACGAGCAGTACTTC; cdr3_aa: CASNRAGLSYEQYF
clone_size: once; d_call: .; v_call: TRBV5-1; j_call: TRBJ2-1; cdr3_nt: TGCGCCAGCAGCTTGGGTCCCGAGGGCTACAATGAGCAGTTCTTC; cdr3_aa: CASSLGPEGYNEQFF